These 15 T cell receptor beta chains came from one sample sequenced in a study of cytomegalovirus exposure and HLA in healthy donors (dated by TCRdb to about 2017). Library preparation was by the immunoSEQ multiplex PCR assay. For the multiplex PCR, a mixture combining 60 forward primers for TCR Vbeta segments and 13 reverse primers for TCR Jbeta segments was used. Not all clones reach the TCRdb copy of this immuneACCESS table, which keeps in-frame sequences only. Checked studies attribute under half of the gap to unresolved V genes and leave the rest unexplained. The sample yields more than 80,000 clones; roughly four fifths were counted once. The top ten clones comprise less than 2% of the sample. The specimen sequenced was PBMCs. These receptors were obtained from a man aged 50 to 59 in good health and CMV-seronegative.

The CDR3 DNA follows: TGTGCCAGCTCGCCCACAGGGGGACCGAACACCGGGGAGCTGTTTTTT. Its protein product is CASSPTGGPNTGELFF. The chain joins TRBV18 to TRBJ2-2; 8 positions agree with TRBD1. The V gene end was trimmed by 6 bases and the J gene end by 0 bases; junction bases not matched to a gene: 6. The CDR3 totals 16 residues. In germline, CDR1 is KGHSH, CDR2 LQKENI.

V usage is TRBV6-1 and J usage is TRBJ2-7; the D is unclear. The CDR3 consists of 12 residues. V was pared by 1 base and J by 6 bases, with 7 bases between. The germline gives CDR1 MNHNS, CDR2 SASEGT. The chain's CDR3 is CASSEVFSEQYF. CDR3 in DNA: TGTGCCAGCAGTGAAGTCTTTTCCGAGCAGTACTTC.

The genes are TRBV30 and TRBJ2-1; tentatively, D is TRBD1 (6 bases). CDR3 length: 15 residues. Trimming pared 4 bases from V and 7 bases from J, leaving 20 bases between. CDR1 is GTSNPN and CDR2 is SVGIG in the germline V gene (reference sequence). The CDR3 DNA follows: TGTGCCTGGATCTATGATCAGGGGACCATGAATGAGCAGTTCTTC. It specifies CAWIYDQGTMNEQFF.

The CDR3 DNA reads as TGTGCCAGTAGTGACTTTGAAAAACTGTTTTTT. This encodes CASSDFEKLFF. The J gene is TRBJ1-4, the V gene TRBV19; D is ambiguous. The CDR3 contains 11 residues. V was shortened by 5 bases and J by 7 bases, with 5 bases between the two germline ends. Germline V gives CDR1 LNHDA, CDR2 SQIVND (reference sequence). Full variable domain (remainder filled in from reference TRBV19 and TRBJ1-4): DGGITQSPKYLFRKEGQNVTLSCEQNLNHDAMYWYRQDPGQGLRLIYYSQIVNDFQKGDIAEGYSVSREKKESFPLTVTSAQKNPTAFYLCASSDFEKLFFGSGTQLSVL.

A few counts support this clone. The rearrangement joins TRBV29-1 to TRBJ1-4; D unclear. The CDR3 covers 12 residues. The germline gives CDR1 SQVTM, CDR2 ANQGSEA. With 7 bases removed from V and 4 bases from J, the gap between germline ends came to 10 bases. CDR3 loop: CSAEAGNEKLFF. The CDR3 nucleotides read TGCAGCGCCGAGGCGGGTAATGAAAAACTGTTTTTT.

The table lists this clone with a few counts. The chain combines TRBV19 with TRBJ1-1; 8 bases fit TRBD1. Trimming took 4 bases from V and 6 from J; bases not matched to a gene: 16. The germline CDR1 and CDR2 sequences are LNHDA and SQIVND (reference sequence). This CDR3 contains 17 residues. CDR3 nucleotide sequence: TGTGCCAGTAGTAACACCCTCCTTCAGGGGGCGAGGGCTGAAGCTTTCTTT. Amino acid sequence: CASSNTLLQGARAEAFF.

The V and J genes are TRBV6-1 and TRBJ1-5, with 8 positions matching TRBD1. Germline CDR1 reads MNHNS; CDR2 reads SASEGT. The V gene end was trimmed by 4 bases and the J gene end by 7 bases; junction bases not matched to a gene: 6. The CDR3 sequence is 14 residues long. CDR3 sequence (DNA): TGTGCCAGCAGTGCTTTGACAGGGGCGCAGCCCCAGCATTTT. The encoded protein is CASSALTGAQPQHF.

The chain carries TRBV19 and TRBJ2-5; the D gene is possibly TRBD2 (6 bases). The CDR3 sequence is 15 residues long. The V and J ends lost 5 bases and 5 bases respectively, with 18 bases between them. From germline, CDR1 is LNHDA and CDR2 SQIVND (reference sequence). The CDR3 reads CASSPPGLRAETQYF. In DNA, the CDR3 is TGTGCCAGTAGTCCACCGGGACTCCGCGCGGAGACCCAGTACTTC.

The CDR3 protein is CASSPRQGWKETQYF. The CDR3 DNA reads TGTGCCAGCAGCCCGCGACAGGGGTGGAAAGAGACCCAGTACTTC. V usage is TRBV7-6 and J usage is TRBJ2-5; 8 nucleotides agree with TRBD1. V was pared by 5 bases and J by 3 bases, with 8 bases of the junction left unmatched. Germline assignment: CDR1 SGHVS and CDR2 FNYEAQ. The CDR3 runs 15 residues.

This clone occurred a few times. V and J are TRBV6-5 and TRBJ2-2; D might be TRBD2 (6 bases). CDR1 and CDR2 from the germline V gene are MNHEY and SVGAGI. The CDR3 is made up of 15 amino acids. V gave up 8 bases and J gave up 5 bases, with 18 bases separating them. The DNA for the CDR3 is TGTGCCAGCGGTCGGAGCCCTCGGGGGACCGGGGAGCTGTTTTTT. This translates into CASGRSPRGTGELFF.

The DNA for the CDR3 is TGTGCCAGCAGCTTAGCCAGGGAAACTGAAGCTTTCTTT. This sequence encodes CASSLARETEAFF. The V call is TRBV7-2, the J call TRBJ1-1, with a weak D call TRBD1 (5 bases). The CDR3 sequence is 13 residues long. The V end lost 0 bases, the J end lost 5 bases, and 7 bases lay between the germline ends. From germline, CDR1 is SGHTA and CDR2 FQGNSA.

V is TRBV2 and J is TRBJ1-4, with unresolved D. Trimming took 5 bases from V and 4 from J, leaving 8 bases between them. The length of the CDR3 is 13 residues. Germline lookup yields CDR1 SNHLY and CDR2 FYNNEI. The CDR3 protein is CASSYGINEKLFF. Here the CDR3 DNA reads TGTGCCAGCAGTTACGGGATTAATGAAAAACTGTTTTTT.

The rearrangement links TRBV10-1 to TRBJ1-1, with D perhaps TRBD1 (6 bases). The CDR3 runs to 15 residues. Trimming left V 4 bases short and J 1 base short, with 13 bases between. Germline values: CDR1 WNHNN, CDR2 SYGVQD (reference sequence). In nucleotides, the CDR3 is TGCGCCAGCAGTGGCAAGACAGGACCGAACACTGAAGCTTTCTTT. This codes for CASSGKTGPNTEAFF.

This chain connects TRBV5-1 to TRBJ2-5; D unclear. The DNA end is more similar to TRBJ2-7, so the J call may be wrong. CDR3 length: 17 amino acids. CDR1 and CDR2 from the germline V gene are SGHRS and YFSETQ. This chain's CDR3 is CASSLRRENLLTYEQYF. The DNA of the CDR3 is TGCGCCAGCAGCTTGCGCCGAGAGAATTTGTTAACCTACGAGCAGTACTTC.

The DNA for the CDR3 is TGTGCCAGCTCACCAACAACCGGGCCCGAGGGCCATGGCTACACCTTC. This codes for CASSPTTGPEGHGYTF. This sequence joins TRBV18 and TRBJ1-2; D ambiguous. V lost 2 bases and J 6 bases, leaving 19 bases between the germline ends. Per germline, CDR1 KGHSH and CDR2 LQKENI. The CDR3 spans 16 residues.